This TCR beta chain was sequenced for a study of cytomegalovirus exposure and HLA in healthy donors. Germline assignment: CDR1 SGDLS and CDR2 YYNGEE. J gave up 1 base and V 4 bases, and 8 bases lay outside the gene matches. The CDR3 loop spans 18 amino acids. Only in-frame clones appear in the TCRdb table, and some are missing; sequencing was by immunoSEQ multiplex PCR. The sample records over 60,000 clones, roughly 95% being singletons. The receptor was derived from a young woman in good health and CMV-seropositive. The gene calls are TRBV9 and TRBJ2-2; the match to TRBD2 covers 12 bases. Sequences were obtained from PBMCs. This CDR3 reads CASSLGLAGNLNTGELFF. CDR3 bases: TGTGCCAGCAGCTTGGGACTAGCGGGTAACTTGAACACCGGGGAGCTGTTTTTT.